These T cell receptor beta chains were read from a single sample in a study of cytomegalovirus exposure and HLA in healthy donors. Sequenced by immunoSEQ multiplex PCR; TCRdb stores in-frame clones only, minus some. The table includes over 100,000 clones, 88% detected once. The sequenced sample was PBMCs. The receptors come from a woman under 30 in good health and CMV-seropositive. CDR3s include the opening cysteine and the closing phenylalanine or tryptophan. The order of the fields is V gene, CDR3 protein.

>TRBV18
CASSPPGQGTYGYTF
>TRBV4-1
CASSPWTGPYEQYF
>TRBV2
CASSGVQNYEQYF
>TRBV9
CASGRGQVKNTEAFF
>TRBV7-9
CASSLALGLAESTDTQYF
>TRBV5-1
CASSVQGNQETQYF
>TRBV11-3
CASSLIGGGAEQFF
>TRBV5-1
CASSSSGTGGYEQYF
>TRBV30
CAWRLAGWLDEQYF
>TRBV5-4
CASSLAVAGGRNEQFF
>TRBV29-1
CSVLRYTEAFF
>TRBV6-5
CASRSGSGNEQFF